The rows below give T cell receptor beta chains drawn from one sample of a study of post-analysis software for immune sequencing data. TCRdb re-analysed the PCR reads in MiXCR, keeping a single row per CDR3 protein. The sample lists a few hundred thousand distinct CDR3 sequences; 35% to 40% were seen once. Sequencing input: blood. The receptor set was obtained from a girl aged 10-17 years with multiple sclerosis. Both conserved end residues are part of each CDR3. D genes are given only for firm matches. Clone size appears in some rows only: once, few, many, or a class for an expanded clone.

D gene	V gene	clone size	J gene	CDR3 protein	CDR3 DNA
TRBD2	TRBV10-3	.	TRBJ2-1	CAISETSGSEQFF	TGTGCCATCAGTGAGACTAGCGGGAGTGAGCAGTTCTTC
TRBD2	TRBV28	.	TRBJ2-3	CASGGGFTDTQYF	TGTGCCAGCGGGGGGGGGTTCACAGATACGCAGTATTTT
.	TRBV20-1	few	TRBJ1-3	CSFGGGNTIYF	TGCAGTTTTGGGGGGGGAAACACCATATATTTT
.	TRBV10-2	many	TRBJ1-2	CASSEPDPLTDGYTF	TGCGCCAGCAGTGAGCCTGACCCACTAACGGATGGCTACACCTTC
.	TRBV20-1	.	TRBJ2-1	CSARSSAESSYNEQFF	TGCAGTGCTCGGAGTTCAGCGGAGAGCTCCTACAATGAGCAGTTCTTC
TRBD1	TRBV2	many	TRBJ1-2	CASSTDRQGAGGYTF	TGTGCCAGCAGTACCGATAGACAGGGGGCTGGGGGCTACACCTTC
TRBD2	TRBV10-3	.	TRBJ2-1	CAISRAGGPENKQFF	TGTGCCATCAGTCGAGCGGGGGGCCCGGAAAATAAGCAGTTCTTC
.	TRBV4-1	many	TRBJ2-3	CASAITDTQYF	TGCGCCAGCGCCATCACAGATACGCAGTATTTT
TRBD2	TRBV6-4	.	TRBJ2-3	CASSDSPGTRADTQYF	TGTGCCAGCAGTGACTCCCCCGGGACTAGAGCAGATACGCAGTATTTT
.	TRBV7-2	.	TRBJ1-1	CASSLLLVNTEAFF	TGTGCCAGCAGCTTATTATTAGTTAACACTGAAGCTTTCTTT
TRBD1	TRBV5-6	few	TRBJ2-1	CASSAGTVEYNEQFF	TGTGCCAGCAGCGCCGGGACAGTAGAATACAATGAGCAGTTCTTC
TRBD1	TRBV7-9	once	TRBJ2-3	CASSADRGTQYF	TGTGCCAGCAGCGCGGACAGGGGAACGCAGTATTTT
.	TRBV20-1	few	TRBJ1-5	CSASGVGNQPQHF	TGCAGTGCTAGTGGCGTTGGCAATCAGCCCCAGCATTTT
TRBD2	TRBV20-1	many	TRBJ2-3	CSALSGGGFTDTQYF	TGCAGTGCCCTTAGCGGGGGGGGTTTCACAGATACGCAGTATTTT
TRBD1	TRBV14	.	TRBJ2-2	CASSQDRKMTGELFF	TGTGCCAGCAGCCAGGACAGGAAGATGACCGGGGAGCTGTTTTTT
.	TRBV20-1	few	TRBJ2-3	CSAIDPPDTQYF	TGCAGTGCTATCGATCCCCCAGATACGCAGTATTTT
.	TRBV9	many	TRBJ1-1	CASSGAGYTEAFF	TGTGCCAGCAGCGGGGCAGGGTACACTGAAGCTTTCTTT
.	TRBV4-1	many	TRBJ2-5	CASSPSLLASIAETQYF	TGCGCCAGCAGCCCAAGCCTTCTAGCCTCTATTGCCGAGACCCAGTACTTC
.	TRBV7-8	few	TRBJ2-3	CASSLAAGTSFVQYF	TGTGCCAGCAGCTTAGCGGCGGGCACCAGTTTTGTGCAGTATTTT
TRBD1	TRBV6-6	few	TRBJ2-7	CASTIRQGTSYEQYF	TGTGCCAGCACTATTAGACAGGGGACTTCCTACGAGCAGTACTTC
.	TRBV29-1	.	TRBJ2-1	CSVRAREVYNEQFF	TGCAGCGTTCGGGCTCGTGAAGTCTACAATGAGCAGTTCTTC
.	TRBV18	many	TRBJ2-6	CASSPPKFNSGANVLTF	TGTGCCAGCTCACCACCGAAGTTCAACTCTGGGGCCAACGTCCTGACTTTC
TRBD2	TRBV11-3	many	TRBJ2-1	CASSPGLADRADYNEQFF	TGTGCCAGCAGCCCGGGACTAGCGGACCGAGCTGACTACAATGAGCAGTTCTTC
.	TRBV28	.	TRBJ2-5	CATQGLGETQYF	TGTGCCACACAGGGTTTAGGAGAGACCCAGTACTTC
TRBD1	TRBV7-2	.	TRBJ2-2	CASSLAGTAGELFF	TGTGCCAGCAGCTTAGCCGGGACAGCCGGGGAGCTGTTTTTT
.	TRBV7-3	.	TRBJ2-1	CASSPLGSSSYNEQFF	TGTGCCAGCAGCCCCTTGGGGTCGAGCTCCTACAATGAGCAGTTCTTC
.	TRBV2	.	TRBJ2-3	CASSGWGTGSDTQYF	TGTGCCAGCAGTGGTTGGGGGACGGGCTCAGATACGCAGTATTTT
.	TRBV29-1	.	TRBJ2-1	CSVGSAAYNEQFF	TGCAGCGTTGGCTCGGCGGCCTACAATGAGCAGTTCTTC
.	TRBV6-6	.	TRBJ2-5	CASRPGLHNEQYF	TGTGCCAGCAGACCGGGGTTGCACAATGAGCAGTACTTC
TRBD2	TRBV3-1	many	TRBJ2-1	CASSPRGLASYNEQFF	TGTGCCAGCAGCCCCCGGGGACTAGCGTCCTACAATGAGCAGTTCTTC
.	TRBV13	.	TRBJ2-1	CASSLGARNEQFF	TGTGCCAGCAGCTTGGGAGCAAGGAATGAGCAGTTCTTC
.	TRBV30	few	TRBJ2-1	CAWSPQPGLEQFF	TGTGCCTGGAGTCCCCAGCCGGGACTCGAGCAGTTCTTC
.	TRBV5-6	many	TRBJ2-5	CASSLGVGEETQYF	TGTGCCAGCAGCTTAGGGGTGGGGGAAGAGACCCAGTACTTC
.	TRBV6-6	few	TRBJ2-2	CASATGRRDGELFF	TGTGCCAGCGCTACGGGGAGGCGGGACGGGGAGCTGTTTTTT
TRBD1	TRBV24-1	many	TRBJ1-5	CATGQFSNQPQHF	TGTGCCACGGGACAGTTTAGCAATCAGCCCCAGCATTTT
.	TRBV18	once	TRBJ2-2	CASSPSLQGTGELFF	TGTGCCAGCTCACCATCCCTTCAGGGCACCGGGGAGCTGTTTTTT
.	TRBV7-8	few	TRBJ1-2	CASSLAGTDRGYTF	TGTGCCAGCAGCTTAGCAGGGACCGATAGGGGCTACACCTTC
.	TRBV29-1	many	TRBJ1-1	CSNGQPFTEAFF	TGCAGCAACGGACAGCCCTTCACTGAAGCTTTCTTT
TRBD1	TRBV4-1	few	TRBJ1-1	CASRTEGAVTEAFF	TGCGCCAGCAGGACGGAGGGGGCAGTCACTGAAGCTTTCTTT
.	TRBV12-3/TRBV12-4	.	TRBJ1-1	CASSITGLLNTEAFF	TGTGCCAGCAGTATTACAGGGCTCCTGAACACTGAAGCTTTCTTT
TRBD1	TRBV28	.	TRBJ2-7	CASVDRGKGYEQYF	TGTGCCAGCGTGGACAGGGGCAAGGGCTACGAGCAGTACTTC
TRBD1	TRBV29-1	many	TRBJ2-3	CSARDRVPDTQYF	TGCAGCGCGCGGGACAGGGTCCCAGATACGCAGTATTTT
TRBD2	TRBV29-1	many	TRBJ2-1	CSVRGHSGGFYNEQFF	TGCAGCGTTCGGGGTCATAGCGGGGGTTTCTACAATGAGCAGTTCTTC
.	TRBV9	many	TRBJ2-6	CASSVGTSGANVLTF	TGTGCCAGCAGCGTAGGAACCTCTGGGGCCAACGTCCTGACTTTC
.	TRBV5-6	.	TRBJ1-1	CACSLFRQGGYTEAFF	TGTGCCTGCAGCTTGTTCCGGCAGGGCGGGTACACTGAAGCTTTCTTT
TRBD1	TRBV7-9	few	TRBJ1-2	CASSQGQGNYGYTF	TGTGCCAGCAGCCAGGGACAGGGAAACTATGGCTACACCTTC
.	TRBV6-6	.	TRBJ1-2	CASSYPGQIPYGYTF	TGTGCCAGCAGTTACCCAGGACAGATTCCTTATGGCTACACCTTC
TRBD1	TRBV29-1	many	TRBJ1-2	CSVGLRDRGYLEGYTF	TGCAGCGTTGGGCTCCGGGACAGGGGATATTTGGAAGGCTACACCTTC
.	TRBV10-3	.	TRBJ1-1	CAISESLGENTEAFF	TGTGCCATCAGTGAGTCTCTTGGGGAGAACACTGAAGCTTTCTTT
.	TRBV5-1	many	TRBJ2-5	CASSLRGSVETQYF	TGCGCCAGCAGCTTGAGGGGCTCGGTGGAGACCCAGTACTTC
TRBD2	TRBV29-1	many	TRBJ2-5	CSVDYTRDYEETQYF	TGCAGCGTTGACTACACCCGGGACTACGAAGAGACCCAGTACTTC
.	TRBV18	many	TRBJ1-2	CASSSADRRAGYTF	TGTGCCAGCTCATCGGCCGACAGGAGAGCCGGCTACACCTTC
.	TRBV20-1	.	TRBJ2-7	CSASELAGDDEQYF	TGCAGTGCTAGTGAGTTAGCAGGAGACGACGAGCAGTACTTC